A selection of T cell receptor beta chains follows, all from one sample in a study of vaccination effects on CD4 cells after COVID-19. Measured with immunoSEQ multiplex PCR; TCRdb has only the in-frame clones, and not every one. The sample contains 35,000 to 55,000 clones, about three quarters of which appear only once. Their antigens are not known. The sequenced sample was CD4+ T cells from PBMCs cultured without peptide, obtained after COVID-19 vaccination. The receptor set was obtained from a human donor who received a COVID-19 vaccine. Each CDR3 is given without its conserved first and last residue. The D gene is left open where the match is weak.

TRBV19 TRBD2 ASSTPRREAGAKF
TRBV9 - ASSVGGLGANEKLF
TRBV28 - ASSQGSNYGYT
TRBV5-5 TRBD1 ASSWTGYDNTLH
TRBV7-2 - ASNFMSGRGEKLF
TRBV20-1 TRBD2 SASGRGVGDTQY
TRBV10-3 TRBD1 AISRQGSDYGYT
TRBV27 - ASSRGDTSGNTIY
TRBV5-1 TRBD1 ATSRDRDSPLH
TRBV10-1 TRBD1 ASSENLVQGIIFTDTQY
TRBV7-9 - ASSIQTYEQY
TRBV6-5 TRBD2 ASSSPTSGRTYEQY
TRBV9 - ASSVSFGGAKNIQY
TRBV20-1 TRBD1 SASRQGSQETQY
TRBV7-2 - ASSDIGQSSYNEQF
TRBV3-1/TRBV3-2 - ASSQVSQGEAF
TRBV6-5 TRBD1 ASRGTGGDNQPQH
TRBV29-1 TRBD1 SVGGTGTVRDGYT
TRBV14 TRBD1 ASSTGGTGGEKLF
TRBV14 - ASSQEVFGRGTEAF
TRBV11-2 TRBD1 ASSLTGAGNTIY
TRBV15 - ATSRDQGTQY
TRBV14 - ASSPDTGELF
TRBV15 TRBD1 ATRGHYGQGNNEQF
TRBV12-3/TRBV12-4 TRBD1 ASSFGQGDTIY
TRBV29-1 - SVVVGTHEQY
TRBV29-1 - SGGGDYGYT
TRBV30 - AWSVLGRGEKLF
TRBV5-4 TRBD2 ASSLGRGGSSYEQY
TRBV6-7 - ASSYPRDHSYEQY
TRBV5-1 TRBD2 ASSLGTSGREPYEQY
TRBV18 - ASSPRTATTDTQY
TRBV19 TRBD1 ASFRQGAFGYT
TRBV2 TRBD1 ASSAGQGLEQY
TRBV10-3 - AISHDGGSTEAF